This T cell receptor beta chain is from a study of T cell responses to AZD1222 COVID-19 vaccine. Broader study findings: Clonal diversity was possibly underestimated, and white British individuals and females predominated among donors. Just six AZD1222 recipients tested seropositive at baseline.

Profiled with immunoSEQ multiplex PCR; TCRdb holds only in-frame clones, not every one. The table shows around 270,000 clones, with approximately 94% occurring only once. This CDR3 comprises 14 residues. The V end lost 4 bases, the J end lost 8 bases, and 15 bases lay between the germline ends. Germline V gene data show CDR1 as SGHDT and CDR2 as YYEEEE. About this clone: Antigen: not known.

The chain links TRBV5-6 to TRBJ1-4; D is unresolved. Sequencing was performed on peripheral blood, taken 28 days after the second AZD1222 dose. The receptor was isolated from an adult who received the AZD1222 COVID-19 vaccine. CDR3 coding DNA: TGTGCCAGCAGCCCCCGCTGGGCGGGCGAAAAACTGTTTTTT. Protein product: CASSPRWAGEKLFF.